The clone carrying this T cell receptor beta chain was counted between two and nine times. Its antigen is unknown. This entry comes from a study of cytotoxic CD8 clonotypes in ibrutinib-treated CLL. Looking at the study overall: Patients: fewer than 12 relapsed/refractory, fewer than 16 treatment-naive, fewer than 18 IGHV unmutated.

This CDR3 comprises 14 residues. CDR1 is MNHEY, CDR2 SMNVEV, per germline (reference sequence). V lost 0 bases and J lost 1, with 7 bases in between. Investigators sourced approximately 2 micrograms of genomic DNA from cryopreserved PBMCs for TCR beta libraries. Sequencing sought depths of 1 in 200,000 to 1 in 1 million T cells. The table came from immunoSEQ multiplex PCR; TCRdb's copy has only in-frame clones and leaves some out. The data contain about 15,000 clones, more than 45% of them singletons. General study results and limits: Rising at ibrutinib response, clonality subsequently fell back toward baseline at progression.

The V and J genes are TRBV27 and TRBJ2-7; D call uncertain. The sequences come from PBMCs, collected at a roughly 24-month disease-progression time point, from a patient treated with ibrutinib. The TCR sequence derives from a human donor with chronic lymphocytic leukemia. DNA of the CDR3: TGTGCCAGCAGTTTATCAGGGATTTCCTACGAGCAGTACTTC. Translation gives CASSLSGISYEQYF.